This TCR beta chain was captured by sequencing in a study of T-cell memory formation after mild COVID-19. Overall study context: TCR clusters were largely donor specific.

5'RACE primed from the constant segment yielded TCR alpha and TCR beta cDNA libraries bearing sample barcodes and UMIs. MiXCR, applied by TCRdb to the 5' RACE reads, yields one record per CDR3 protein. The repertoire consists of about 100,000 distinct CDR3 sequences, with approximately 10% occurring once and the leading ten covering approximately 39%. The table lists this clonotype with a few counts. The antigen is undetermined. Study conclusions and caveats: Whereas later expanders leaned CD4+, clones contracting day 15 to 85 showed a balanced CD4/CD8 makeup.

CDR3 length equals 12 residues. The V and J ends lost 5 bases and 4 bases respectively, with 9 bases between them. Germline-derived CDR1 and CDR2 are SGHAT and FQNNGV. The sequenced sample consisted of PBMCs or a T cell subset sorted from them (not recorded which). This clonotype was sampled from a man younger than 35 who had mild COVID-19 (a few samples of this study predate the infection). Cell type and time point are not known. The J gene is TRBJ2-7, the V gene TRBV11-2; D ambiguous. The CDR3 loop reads CASSPTDYEQYF. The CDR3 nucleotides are TGTGCCAGCAGCCCGACGGATTACGAGCAGTACTTC.